Below, 10 T cell receptor beta chains from the same sample are listed, as sequenced in a study of technical replicates of blood from four donors. TCRdb keeps only in-frame clones here, not all; method: immunoSEQ multiplex PCR. The sample lists around 90,000 clones, 94% seen once, with about 0.39% in the top ten. Sequencing was done on a sample of T cells isolated from PBMCs. All receptors derive from a human donor in good health.

The chain is built from TRBV6-1 and TRBJ1-4; 7 bases align to TRBD1. Germline CDR1 MNHNS, CDR2 SASEGT. V was clipped by 4 bases and J by 9 bases; unmatched bases: 8. The CDR3 consists of 14 residues. This CDR3 reads CASSAETGRQKLFF. The CDR3 coding sequence is TGTGCCAGCAGTGCGGAGACAGGGAGGCAAAAACTGTTTTTT.

J is TRBJ1-3 and V is TRBV11-3; D ambiguous. V was pared by 2 bases and J by 0 bases, with 8 bases between. Germline V lookup: CDR1 SGHNT, CDR2 YENEEA. CDR3 size: 15 residues. CDR3 DNA sequence: TGTGCCAGCAGCTTACAGGCGAGCTCTGGAAACACCATATATTTT. Its translation is CASSLQASSGNTIYF.

The rearrangement uses TRBV11-3 and TRBJ2-7; no firm D call. The CDR3 spans 14 residues. The germline V gene encodes CDR1 SGHNT and CDR2 YENEEA. The V and J ends lost 3 bases and 2 bases respectively, with 11 bases between them. The CDR3 spells CASSLNSFTYEQYF. DNA for the CDR3: TGTGCCAGCAGCTTGAACAGTTTCACCTACGAGCAGTACTTC. Full variable domain (rest looked up from reference TRBV11-3 and TRBJ2-7): EAGVVQSPRYKIIEKKQPVAFWCNPISGHNTLYWYLQNLGQGPELLIRYENEEAVDDSQLPKDRFSAERLKGVDSTLKIQPAELGDSAVYLCASSLNSFTYEQYFGPGTRLTVT.

This clone appeared a single time. The gene calls are TRBV7-9 and TRBJ2-7, with 8 positions matching TRBD2. The CDR3 is made up of 15 amino acids. Looked up from germline, CDR1 is SEHNR and CDR2 is FQNEAQ (reference sequence). Trimming at V came to 1 base and at J to 5 bases, leaving 7 bases not matched to a gene. The chain's CDR3 is CASSLGGLASHEQYF. The CDR3 nucleotides read TGTGCCAGCAGCTTAGGCGGACTAGCCAGCCACGAGCAGTACTTC. The full variable domain, in which reference TRBV7-9 and TRBJ2-7 provide the parts outside the CDR3, is DTGVSQNPRHKITKRGQNVTFRCDPISEHNRLYWYRQTLGQGPEFLTYFQNEAQLEKSRLLSDRFSAERPKGSFSTLEIQRTEQGDSAMYLCASSLGGLASHEQYFGPGTRLTVT.

V usage is TRBV28 and J usage is TRBJ2-3; the match to TRBD1 covers 7 bases. CDR3 length: 14 amino acids. The ends lost 10 bases at V and 2 bases at J; junction bases unmatched: 9. Germline V CDR1 and CDR2: MDHEN, SYDVKM. CDR3 nucleotide sequence: TGTGCCATATCGACAGGGTCTTACACAGATACGCAGTATTTT. It codes for CAISTGSYTDTQYF.

The chain recombines TRBV6-5 with TRBJ2-5, with D perhaps TRBD2 (5 bases). The germline V and J ends were trimmed by 2 bases and 7 bases, with 5 bases remaining between them. This CDR3 region has 11 residues. Germline V gene lookup returns CDR1 MNHEY and CDR2 SVGAGI. CDR3 coding DNA: TGTGCCAGCAGTTACGAGGGGACCCAGTACTTC. Its translation is CASSYEGTQYF.

The V and J genes are TRBV2 and TRBJ1-5; TRBD1 might be the D (6 bases). Trimming stripped 7 bases from V and 3 bases from J, with 10 bases between. This CDR3 has 13 amino acids. CDR1 and CDR2 (germline): SNHLY, FYNNEI. The CDR3 loop reads CASIGGNNQPQHF. CDR3 in DNA: TGTGCCAGCATAGGGGGTAACAATCAGCCCCAGCATTTT.

This chain links TRBV6-1 with TRBJ2-1; D might be TRBD1 (6 bases). CDR1 and CDR2 from the germline V gene are MNHNS and SASEGT. The CDR3 totals 13 residues. V lost 6 bases and J lost 8, with 14 bases in between. CDR3 sequence reads: CASRRDIEYEQFF. The CDR3 bases are TGTGCCAGCAGACGGGACATCGAATATGAGCAGTTCTTC.

This clone was counted between two and nine times. The chain uses TRBV7-2 and TRBJ1-2, with 11 bases matching TRBD1. The CDR3 is 14 amino acids. The V gene end was trimmed by 4 bases and the J gene end by 8 bases; junction bases not matched to a gene: 6. Germline V CDR1 and CDR2: SGHTA, FQGNSA. The CDR3 region is CASSWGDRGNGYTF. In DNA form, the CDR3 reads TGTGCCAGCAGCTGGGGGGACAGGGGGAACGGCTACACCTTC.

This clone was seen only a few times. V and J are TRBV6-1 and TRBJ2-7; TRBD1 matches at 7 bases. The CDR3 is made up of 13 amino acids. Looked up from germline, CDR1 is MNHNS and CDR2 is SASEGT. The junction had 3 bases not matched to a gene; V was cut back by 5 bases and J by 2 bases. CDR3 nucleotide sequence: TGTGCCAGCAGTCACAGGGGCACCTACGAGCAGTACTTC. Protein: CASSHRGTYEQYF.